These 11 T cell receptor beta chains share one sample of origin, sequenced in a study of metastatic and nonmetastatic thyroid tumors. TCRdb re-analyzed the PCR reads using MiXCR. The table records about 26,000 clones, around a quarter of them present only once. Prior to thyroid surgery, none of the patients had received any treatment. The sequenced sample was blood. Receptor source: a female donor with papillary thyroid cancer or a benign thyroid nodule (not recorded which). Some clones in this sample may be carry-over from other donors' samples.

This clone was seen at least ten times. DNA of the CDR3: TGTGCCACCAGCAGAGATGTGGTTGCGGCGGAGACCCAGTACTTC. Protein: CATSRDVVAAETQYF. The genes are TRBV15 and TRBJ2-5; D uncertain. Germline V gene data show CDR1 as LNHNV and CDR2 as YYDKDF (reference sequence). Deletions cut 0 bases from V and 5 bases from J, with 13 bases between. This CDR3 contains 15 residues.

This clone was counted a few times. This may arise from a read error, as a much more abundant clone is one base away. V usage is TRBV15 and J usage is TRBJ1-1; 11 bases line up with TRBD1. CDR3 length: 15 residues. V lost 10 bases to trimming and J lost 4 bases; unmatched junction nucleotides: 11. The germline gives CDR1 LNHNV, CDR2 YYDKDF (reference sequence). CDR3 region: CAITARDRGGTEAFF. CDR3 DNA sequence: TGTGCCATCACCGCTCGGGACAGGGGGGGCACTGAAGCTTTCTTT.

In this sample, this clone turned up many times. The chain is built from TRBV3-1 and TRBJ2-5; no definite D call. Per germline, CDR1 LGHDT and CDR2 YNNKEL (reference sequence). Trimming left V 5 bases short and J 5 bases short, with 9 bases between. This CDR3 is built from 12 residues. The CDR3 DNA reads as TGTGCCAGCAGCACAAGCTTGGAGACCCAGTACTTC. Protein: CASSTSLETQYF.

This chain connects TRBV20-1 to TRBJ2-7, with 9 bases that match TRBD2. The germline V gene has CDR1 DFQATT and CDR2 SNEGSKA (reference sequence). The V gene end was trimmed by 0 bases and the J gene end by 3 bases; junction bases not matched to a gene: 9. This CDR3 comprises 16 residues. The CDR3 DNA reads TGCAGTGCTAGAGACGGCGGGAGGGCCGGAAGCTACGAGCAGTACTTC. Residues: CSARDGGRAGSYEQYF.

This clone is labeled medium-sized. This chain uses TRBV2 with TRBJ1-4, with D possibly being TRBD1 (6 bases). The CDR3 is 19 residues long. Germline V gives CDR1 SNHLY, CDR2 FYNNEI. The V end lost 6 bases, the J end lost 6 bases, and 29 bases lay between the germline ends. CDR3 in DNA: TGTGCCAGCAGAGTCCTTCACCGACAACCGACAGGTCAGGATGAAAAACTGTTTTTT. Protein sequence: CASRVLHRQPTGQDEKLFF.

This clone was seen at least ten times. The sample holds other DNA sequences that translate to the same CDR3. The CDR3 sequence is CASRPEGTGELFF. DNA of the CDR3: TGCGCCAGCAGGCCGGAGGGCACCGGGGAGCTGTTTTTT. The V gene is TRBV10-1, the J gene TRBJ2-2, with D tentatively TRBD2 (6 bases). The germline V gene encodes CDR1 WNHNN and CDR2 SYGVQD (reference sequence). The CDR3 covers 13 residues. V shed 6 bases and J shed 4 bases, with 9 bases lying between them.

This clone was detected only a few times. The CDR3 DNA reads TGTGCCAGCAGTTCCCGGTCCCATTCTAGCACAGATACGCAGTATTTT. Residues: CASSSRSHSSTDTQYF. The rearrangement uses TRBV6-5 and TRBJ2-3; D call uncertain. V dropped 4 bases and J dropped 0 bases, with 14 bases sitting between them. This CDR3 region has 16 residues. Germline values: CDR1 MNHEY, CDR2 SVGAGI.

This clone was counted a few times. The chain employs TRBV12-3 or TRBV12-4 and TRBJ2-3, with TRBD2 as a possible D gene (5 bases). CDR3 length equals 16 residues. Trimming removed 2 bases at V and 6 bases at J, with 18 bases between. The CDR3 sequence is CASSLRASTQPDTQYF. The CDR3 nucleotides are TGTGCCAGCAGTTTAAGGGCTAGCACTCAGCCTGATACGCAGTATTTT.

Many counts were recorded for this clone. DNA for the CDR3: TGCAGTGCCGGGGCGGGAGCGAATCAAGAGACCCAGTACTTC. Amino acids: CSAGAGANQETQYF. The V and J genes are TRBV20-1 and TRBJ2-5, with 7 bases matching TRBD2. From germline, CDR1 is DFQATT and CDR2 SNEGSKA (reference sequence). The CDR3 spans 14 residues. V lost 6 bases and J lost 2; bases outside the gene matches: 9.

This clone was observed many times. V gene TRBV5-5 combines with J gene TRBJ1-4, with D uncertain. The CDR3 is 16 residues long. Germline V gene data show CDR1 as SGHKS and CDR2 as YYEKEE (reference sequence). V was trimmed by 0 bases and J by 4 bases, leaving 13 bases between them. The CDR3, as DNA: TGTGCCAGCAGCTTGGTCCCCACGGGAAGTAATGAAAAACTGTTTTTT. Translating gives CASSLVPTGSNEKLFF.

This clone has at least ten counts. The CDR3 loop reads CASSTGTGAGTDTQYF. CDR3 bases: TGTGCCAGCAGCACCGGGACAGGGGCTGGCACAGATACGCAGTATTTT. V gene TRBV7-3 combines with J gene TRBJ2-3; 10 bases map to TRBD1. The germline gives CDR1 SGHTA, CDR2 FQGTGA. The CDR3 runs 16 residues. V gave up 5 bases and J gave up 1 base; unmatched junction bases: 6.